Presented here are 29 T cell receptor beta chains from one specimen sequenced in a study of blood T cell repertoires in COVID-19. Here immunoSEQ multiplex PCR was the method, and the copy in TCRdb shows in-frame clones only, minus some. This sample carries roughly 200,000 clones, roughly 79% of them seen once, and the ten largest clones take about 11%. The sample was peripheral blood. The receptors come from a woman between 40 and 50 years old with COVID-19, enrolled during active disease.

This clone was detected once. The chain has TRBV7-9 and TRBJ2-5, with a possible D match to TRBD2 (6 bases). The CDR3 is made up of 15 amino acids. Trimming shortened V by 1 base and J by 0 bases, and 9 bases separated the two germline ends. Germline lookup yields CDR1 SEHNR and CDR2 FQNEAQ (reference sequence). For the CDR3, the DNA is TGTGCCAGCAGCTTAGTGGGGGGAAACCAAGAGACCCAGTACTTC. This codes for CASSLVGGNQETQYF.

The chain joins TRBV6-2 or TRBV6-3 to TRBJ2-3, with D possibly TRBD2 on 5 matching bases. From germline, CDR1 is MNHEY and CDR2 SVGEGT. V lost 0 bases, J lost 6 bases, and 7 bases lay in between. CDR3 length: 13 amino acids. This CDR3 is CASSYSLVDTQYF. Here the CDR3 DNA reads TGTGCCAGCAGTTACTCACTAGTTGATACGCAGTATTTT.

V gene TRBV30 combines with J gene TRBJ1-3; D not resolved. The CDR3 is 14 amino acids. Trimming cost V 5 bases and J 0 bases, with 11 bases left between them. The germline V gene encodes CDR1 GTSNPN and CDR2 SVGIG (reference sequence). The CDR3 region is CAWLTSYSGNTIYF. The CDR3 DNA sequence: TGTGCCTGGCTCACATCGTACTCTGGAAACACCATATATTTT.

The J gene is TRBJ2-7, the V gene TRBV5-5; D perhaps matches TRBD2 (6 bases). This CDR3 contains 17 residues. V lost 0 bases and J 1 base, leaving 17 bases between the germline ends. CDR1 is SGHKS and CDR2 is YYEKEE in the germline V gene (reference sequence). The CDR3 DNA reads TGTGCCAGCAGCTTGGCAGCCCTGACTAGTGCATCCTACGAGCAGTACTTC. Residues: CASSLAALTSASYEQYF.

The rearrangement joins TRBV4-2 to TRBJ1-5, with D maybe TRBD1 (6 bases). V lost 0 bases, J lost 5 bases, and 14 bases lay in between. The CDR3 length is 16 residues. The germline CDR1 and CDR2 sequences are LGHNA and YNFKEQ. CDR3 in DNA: TGTGCCAGCAGCCAAGACAGGGGCCCAGGCGATCAGCCCCAGCATTTT. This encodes CASSQDRGPGDQPQHF.

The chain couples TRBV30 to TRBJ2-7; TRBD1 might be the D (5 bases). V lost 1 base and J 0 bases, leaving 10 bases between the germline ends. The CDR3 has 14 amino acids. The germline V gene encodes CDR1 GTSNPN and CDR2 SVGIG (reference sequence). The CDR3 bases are TGTGCCTGGAGTGAGGGGCCGTCCTCCTACGAGCAGTACGTC. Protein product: CAWSEGPSSYEQYV.

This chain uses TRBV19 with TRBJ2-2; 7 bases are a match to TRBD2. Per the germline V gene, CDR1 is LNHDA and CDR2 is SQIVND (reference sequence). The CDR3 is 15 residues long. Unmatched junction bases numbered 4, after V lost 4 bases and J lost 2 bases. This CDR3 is CASSKLALNTGELFF. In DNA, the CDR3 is TGTGCCAGTAGTAAACTAGCGCTTAACACCGGGGAGCTGTTTTTT.

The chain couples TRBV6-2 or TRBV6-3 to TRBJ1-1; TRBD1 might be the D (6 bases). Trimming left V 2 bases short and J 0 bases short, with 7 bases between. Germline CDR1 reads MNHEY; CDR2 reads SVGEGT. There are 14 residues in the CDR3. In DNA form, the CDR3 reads TGTGCCAGCAGTTACGGGGGCTTGAACACTGAAGCTTTCTTT. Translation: CASSYGGLNTEAFF.

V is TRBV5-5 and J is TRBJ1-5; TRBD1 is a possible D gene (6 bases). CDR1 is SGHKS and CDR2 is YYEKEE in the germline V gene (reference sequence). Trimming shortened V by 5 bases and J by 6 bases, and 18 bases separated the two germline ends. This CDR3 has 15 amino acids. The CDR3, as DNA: TGTGCCAGCAGTCTCGGGTGGGGGCAGGGTCAGCCCCAGCATTTT. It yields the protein CASSLGWGQGQPQHF.

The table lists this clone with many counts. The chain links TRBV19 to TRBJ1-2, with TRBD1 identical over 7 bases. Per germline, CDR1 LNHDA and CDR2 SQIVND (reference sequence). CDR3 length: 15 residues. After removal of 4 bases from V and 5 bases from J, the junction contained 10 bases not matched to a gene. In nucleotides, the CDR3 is TGTGCCAGTAGTAGTACAGGGGCCCTTTTATATGGCTACACCTTC. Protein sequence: CASSSTGALLYGYTF.

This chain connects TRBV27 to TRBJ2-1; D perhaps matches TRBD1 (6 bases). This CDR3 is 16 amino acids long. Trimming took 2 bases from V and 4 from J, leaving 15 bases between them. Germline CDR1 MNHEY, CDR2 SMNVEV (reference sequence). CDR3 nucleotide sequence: TGTGCCAGCAGTTTAGTTGTACAGGGCCCTTACAATGAGCAGTTCTTC. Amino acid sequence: CASSLVVQGPYNEQFF.

CDR3 region: CASSVGRVGGMNTEAFF. In DNA form, the CDR3 reads TGTGCCAGCAGTGTGGGCAGGGTCGGGGGTATGAACACTGAAGCTTTCTTT. V usage is TRBV2 and J usage is TRBJ1-1; TRBD1 might be the D (5 bases). Germline V gives CDR1 SNHLY, CDR2 FYNNEI. V lost 4 bases and J 0 bases, leaving 18 bases between the germline ends. The CDR3 totals 17 residues.

In DNA form, the CDR3 reads TGTGCCAGCAGTGAATGGGGCGGCTGGAACACTGAAGCTTTCTTT. It codes for CASSEWGGWNTEAFF. The V call is TRBV25-1, the J call TRBJ1-1; D is possibly TRBD1 (5 bases). Trimming took 1 base from V and 1 from J, leaving 10 bases between them. The germline V gene encodes CDR1 MGHDK and CDR2 SYGVNS. The CDR3 is 15 amino acids. Together with reference TRBV25-1 and TRBJ1-1, the CDR3 gives the full variable domain: EADIYQTPRYLVIGTGKKITLECSQTMGHDKMYWYQQDPGMELHLIHYSYGVNSTEKGDLSSESTVSRIRTEHFPLTLESARPSHTSQYLCASSEWGGWNTEAFFGQGTRLTVV.

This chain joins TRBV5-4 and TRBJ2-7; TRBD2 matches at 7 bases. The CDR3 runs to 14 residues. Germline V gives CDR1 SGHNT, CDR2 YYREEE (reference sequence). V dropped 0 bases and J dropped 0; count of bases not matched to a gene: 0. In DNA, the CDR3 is TGTGCCAGCAGCTTGGGCGGGGGCTCCTACGAGCAGTACTTC. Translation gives CASSLGGGSYEQYF.

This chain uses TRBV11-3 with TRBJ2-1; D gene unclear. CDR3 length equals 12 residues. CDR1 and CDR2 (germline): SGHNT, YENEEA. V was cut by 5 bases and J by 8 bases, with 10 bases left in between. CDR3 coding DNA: TGTGCCAGCAGCCGTGACACCCATGAGCAGTTCTTC. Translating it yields CASSRDTHEQFF. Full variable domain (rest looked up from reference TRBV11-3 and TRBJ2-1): EAGVVQSPRYKIIEKKQPVAFWCNPISGHNTLYWYLQNLGQGPELLIRYENEEAVDDSQLPKDRFSAERLKGVDSTLKIQPAELGDSAVYLCASSRDTHEQFFGPGTRLTVL.

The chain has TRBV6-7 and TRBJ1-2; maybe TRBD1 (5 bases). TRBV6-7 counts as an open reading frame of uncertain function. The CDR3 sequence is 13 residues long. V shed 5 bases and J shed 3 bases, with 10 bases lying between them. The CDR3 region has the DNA TGTGCCAGCAGTCGACAGACAGACTATGGCTACACCTTC. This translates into CASSRQTDYGYTF.

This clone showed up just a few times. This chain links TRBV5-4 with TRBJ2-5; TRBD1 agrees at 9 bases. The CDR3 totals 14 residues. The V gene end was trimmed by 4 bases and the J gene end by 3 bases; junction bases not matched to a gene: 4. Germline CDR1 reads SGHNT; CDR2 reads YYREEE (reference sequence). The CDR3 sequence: CASSKGTGKETQYF. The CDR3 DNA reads TGTGCCAGCAGCAAGGGGACAGGGAAAGAGACCCAGTACTTC.

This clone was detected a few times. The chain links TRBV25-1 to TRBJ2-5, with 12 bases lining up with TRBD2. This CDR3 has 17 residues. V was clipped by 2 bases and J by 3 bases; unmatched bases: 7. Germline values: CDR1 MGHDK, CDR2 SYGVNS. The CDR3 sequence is CASSEGGLAGNKETQYF. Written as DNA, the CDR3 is TGTGCCAGCAGTGAAGGAGGACTAGCGGGGAACAAAGAGACCCAGTACTTC.

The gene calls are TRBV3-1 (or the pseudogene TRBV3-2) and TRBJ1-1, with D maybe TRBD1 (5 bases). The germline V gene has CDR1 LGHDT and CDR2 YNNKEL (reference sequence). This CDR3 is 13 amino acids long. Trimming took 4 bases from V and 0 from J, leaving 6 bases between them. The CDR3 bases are TGTGCCAGCAGCCTCAGGGTGAACACTGAAGCTTTCTTT. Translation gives CASSLRVNTEAFF.

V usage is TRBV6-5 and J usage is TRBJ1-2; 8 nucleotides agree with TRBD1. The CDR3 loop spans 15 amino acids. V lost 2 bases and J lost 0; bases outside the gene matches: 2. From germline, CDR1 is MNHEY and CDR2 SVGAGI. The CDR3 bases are TGTGCCAGCAGTTACACAGGGGGGGCTAACTATGGCTACACCTTC. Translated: CASSYTGGANYGYTF.

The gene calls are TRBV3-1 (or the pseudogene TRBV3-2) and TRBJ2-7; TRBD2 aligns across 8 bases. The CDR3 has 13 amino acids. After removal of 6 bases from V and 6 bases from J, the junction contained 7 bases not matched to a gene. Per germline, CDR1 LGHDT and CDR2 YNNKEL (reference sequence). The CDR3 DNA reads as TGTGCCAGCAGTCGCTCAAGCGGGGGCGAGCAGTACGTC. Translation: CASSRSSGGEQYV.

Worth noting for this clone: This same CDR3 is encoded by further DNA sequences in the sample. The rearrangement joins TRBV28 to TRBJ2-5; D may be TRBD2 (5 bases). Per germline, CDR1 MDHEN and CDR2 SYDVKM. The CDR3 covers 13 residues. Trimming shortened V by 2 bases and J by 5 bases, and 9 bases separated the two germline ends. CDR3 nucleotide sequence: TGTGCCAGCAGTTTAGGTGGGAGTGAGACCCAGTACTTC. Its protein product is CASSLGGSETQYF.

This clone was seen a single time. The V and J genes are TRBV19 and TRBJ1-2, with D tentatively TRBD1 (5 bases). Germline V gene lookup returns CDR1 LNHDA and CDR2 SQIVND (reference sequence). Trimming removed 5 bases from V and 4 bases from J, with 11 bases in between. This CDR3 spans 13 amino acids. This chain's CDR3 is CASSRTTIYGYTF. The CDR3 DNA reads TGTGCCAGTAGTCGGACAACGATCTATGGCTACACCTTC.

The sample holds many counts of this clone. The DNA of the CDR3 is TGCGCCAGCAGCCAAGTACAGTACCAAGAGACCCAGTACTTC. Protein product: CASSQVQYQETQYF. The V and J genes are TRBV4-1 and TRBJ2-5; D uncertain. V was cut by 1 base and J by 0 bases, with 6 bases left in between. Germline V CDR1 and CDR2: MGHRA, YSYEKL. The CDR3 has 14 amino acids.

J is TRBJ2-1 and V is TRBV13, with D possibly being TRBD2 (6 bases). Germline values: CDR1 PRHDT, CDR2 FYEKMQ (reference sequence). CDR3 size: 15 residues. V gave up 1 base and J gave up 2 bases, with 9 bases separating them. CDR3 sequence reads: CASSLVGGTYNEQFF. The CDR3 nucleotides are TGTGCCAGCAGCTTAGTTGGGGGGACCTACAATGAGCAGTTCTTC.

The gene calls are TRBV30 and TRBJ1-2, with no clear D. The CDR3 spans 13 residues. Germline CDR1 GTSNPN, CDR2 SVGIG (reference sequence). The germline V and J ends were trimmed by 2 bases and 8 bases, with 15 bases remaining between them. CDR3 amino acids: CAWSRTRGYGYTF. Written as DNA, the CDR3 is TGTGCCTGGAGTCGGACGAGAGGGTACGGCTACACCTTC.

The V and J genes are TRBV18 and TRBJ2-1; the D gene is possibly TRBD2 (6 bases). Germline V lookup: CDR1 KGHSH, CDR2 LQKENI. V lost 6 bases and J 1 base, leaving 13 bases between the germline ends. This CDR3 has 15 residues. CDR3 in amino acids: CASSYHGGSYNEQFF. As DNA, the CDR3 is TGTGCCAGCTCGTACCATGGGGGGTCCTACAATGAGCAGTTCTTC.

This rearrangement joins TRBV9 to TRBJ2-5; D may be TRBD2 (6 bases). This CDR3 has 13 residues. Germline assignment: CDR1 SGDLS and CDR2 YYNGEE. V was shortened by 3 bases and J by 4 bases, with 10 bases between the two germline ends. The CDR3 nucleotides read TGTGCCAGCAGCGGAAGGGGAGGAGAGACCCAGTACTTC. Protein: CASSGRGGETQYF.

This CDR3 is CASSSGTAVYEQYF. The CDR3 bases are TGTGCCAGCAGCTCCGGGACAGCTGTCTACGAGCAGTACTTC. The chain employs TRBV5-5 and TRBJ2-7; 7 bases are shared with TRBD1. This CDR3 spans 14 amino acids. V dropped 3 bases and J dropped 3; count of bases not matched to a gene: 6. In germline, CDR1 is SGHKS, CDR2 YYEKEE (reference sequence).